This T cell receptor beta chain derives from a study of shared clonotypes between healthy human individuals. Study findings and constraints: A small donor pool kept down the genetic and exposure-history diversity that was represented. Compared with memory subsets, naive subsets generally had larger estimated richness.

Deep-level running was used for the assay. Sorted-subset replicate PCRs used around 200 ng of genomic DNA. This amount corresponded to about 29,000 T cell genomes. TCRdb keeps only in-frame clones here, not all; method: immunoSEQ multiplex PCR. The data show some 500,000 clones, about 96% seen once. Turning to this clone: The antigen remains unidentified.

The CDR3 length is 17 residues. The V gene's germline CDR1 is GTSNPN and CDR2 SVGIG (reference sequence). The ends lost 2 bases at V and 3 bases at J; junction bases unmatched: 9. Source material: naive CD4+ T cells sorted from blood. Stated subset: CD45RA+ positively selected. The J gene is TRBJ2-1, the V gene TRBV30; 11 bases line up with TRBD2. This TCR came from a woman aged 25 to 39 in good health. The CDR3 loop reads CAWSNTLTSGSYNEQFF. The CDR3 DNA is TGTGCCTGGAGTAACACCCTAACTAGCGGGAGCTACAATGAGCAGTTCTTC.